This passage covers 25 T cell receptor beta chains from one sample sequenced in a study of response to subunit inactivated influenza vaccine. Each CDR3 protein is one row after TCRdb ran MiXCR on the RT-PCR reads. The sample lists about 650,000 distinct CDR3 sequences; 15% to 18% were seen once. Sequenced here: PBMCs from blood, sampled roughly 12 days after vaccination. These TCRs come from a man aged 50 to 60 who received an inactivated influenza vaccine.

The rearrangement links TRBV29-1 to TRBJ1-2; D might be TRBD1 (6 bases). The germline CDR1 and CDR2 sequences are SQVTM and ANQGSEA. CDR3 length equals 15 residues. V lost 4 bases and J 5 bases, leaving 20 bases between the germline ends. DNA of the CDR3: TGCAGCGTTGGTGGTATTGGGGGGCGGGCATATGGCTACACCTTC. Amino acid sequence: CSVGGIGGRAYGYTF.

Only a few counts were recorded for this clonotype. The chain has TRBV7-9 and TRBJ2-2; either TRBD1 or TRBD2 may fit D (6 bases each). The V gene lost 7 bases and the J gene lost 2 bases, with 14 bases spanning the gap. CDR1 is SEHNR and CDR2 is FQNEAQ in the germline V gene (reference sequence). The CDR3 is 15 residues long. CDR3 DNA: TGTGCCAGCAACACTCGGGGGCATAACACCGGGGAGCTGTTTTTT. This translates into CASNTRGHNTGELFF.

This sequence joins TRBV5-8 and TRBJ2-3; D is perhaps TRBD2 (6 bases). V gave up 2 bases and J gave up 8 bases, with 15 bases separating them. The CDR3 extends over 14 amino acids. Germline CDR1 SGHTS, CDR2 YDEGEE. The CDR3 nucleotides are TGTGCCAGCAGCTTCCACGGAGGGTTGGTTACGCAGTATTTT. It specifies CASSFHGGLVTQYF.

The CDR3 region is CASSSGDAVNYGYTF. CDR3 in DNA: TGCGCCAGCAGCTCGGGGGACGCCGTTAACTATGGCTACACCTTC. The J gene is TRBJ1-2, the V gene TRBV5-1, with a possible D match to TRBD1 (5 bases). Trimming left V 3 bases short and J 1 base short, with 13 bases between. The CDR3 covers 15 residues. The germline gives CDR1 SGHRS, CDR2 YFSETQ.

CDR3 sequence (DNA): TGCAGTGCTAGTCTTGGGATGTACAATGAGCAGTTCTTC. This encodes CSASLGMYNEQFF. The chain couples TRBV20-1 to TRBJ2-1; D is unresolved. V shed 3 bases and J shed 4 bases, with 10 bases lying between them. Germline CDR1 reads DFQATT; CDR2 reads SNEGSKA (reference sequence). The CDR3 covers 13 residues.

This clonotype was counted only a few times. The chain employs TRBV6-2 or TRBV6-3 and TRBJ2-2, with 12 bases fitting TRBD2. The CDR3 totals 17 residues. Germline CDR1 MNHEY, CDR2 SVGEGT. V dropped 9 bases and J dropped 4; count of bases not matched to a gene: 12. The CDR3 coding sequence is TGTGCCAGGGAATCAAGGGGACTAGCGGGCCGCACCGGGGAGCTGTTTTTT. Protein: CARESRGLAGRTGELFF.

This clonotype turned up a few times. This chain connects TRBV2 to TRBJ1-6, with a possible D match to TRBD1 (6 bases). The CDR3 is made up of 14 amino acids. Looked up from germline, CDR1 is SNHLY and CDR2 is FYNNEI. Between the trimmed V and J ends, which lost 6 bases and 2 bases, there was a span of 8 bases. CDR3 protein: CASSRQAYNSPLHF. In DNA, the CDR3 is TGTGCCAGCAGCCGACAGGCCTATAATTCACCCCTCCACTTT.

The chain carries TRBV6-5 and TRBJ1-6; D remains ambiguous. Germline V gives CDR1 MNHEY, CDR2 SVGAGI. The V end was cut by 0 bases, the J end by 8 bases, with 14 bases between. The CDR3 sequence is 16 residues long. The DNA of the CDR3 is TGTGCCAGCAGTTACTCGACCTCGCTCGGGGATTCACCCCTCCACTTT. This codes for CASSYSTSLGDSPLHF.

This clonotype has only a few counts. The chain uses TRBV5-4 and TRBJ2-1, with 16 bases that match TRBD2. Germline V gene sequence: CDR1 SGHNT, CDR2 YYREEE (reference sequence). The CDR3 covers 17 residues. With 4 bases clipped from V and 6 bases from J, the junction kept 7 bases outside the gene matches. CDR3 sequence: CASSQGLAGGPVNEQFF. The CDR3 region has the DNA TGTGCCAGCAGCCAGGGACTAGCGGGGGGGCCAGTCAATGAGCAGTTCTTC. The whole variable domain, remainder taken from reference TRBV5-4 and TRBJ2-1, is ETGVTQSPTHLIKTRGQQVTLRCSSQSGHNTVSWYQQALGQGPQFIFQYYREEENGRGNFPPRFSGLQFPNYSSELNVNALELDDSALYLCASSQGLAGGPVNEQFFGPGTRLTVL.

This clonotype was found a few times. The chain is built from TRBV20-1 and TRBJ2-7; TRBD2 agrees at 8 bases. The CDR3 extends over 13 amino acids. V lost 3 bases to trimming and J lost 4 bases; unmatched junction nucleotides: 5. Germline CDR1 is DFQATT and CDR2 is SNEGSKA (reference sequence). This CDR3 reads CSASGRAVYEQYF. In DNA, the CDR3 is TGCAGTGCTAGCGGGAGGGCCGTGTACGAGCAGTACTTC.

This clonotype has more than one count but fewer than ten. This chain connects TRBV30 to TRBJ2-7; 10 bases align to TRBD1. This CDR3 comprises 13 residues. The V gene's germline CDR1 is GTSNPN and CDR2 SVGIG (reference sequence). J lost 11 bases, V lost 2 bases, and 9 bases had no gene match. CDR3 sequence (DNA): TGTGCCTGGAGTTCGGACAGGGGGAATAGAGAGTACTTC. The encoded protein is CAWSSDRGNREYF.

Comment on this clonotype: A much bigger clone sits one base away, suggesting this may be a read error. V usage is TRBV4-2 and J usage is TRBJ2-7, with 9 bases fitting TRBD1. V trimming: 1 base; J trimming: 6 bases; junction bases outside the gene matches: 7. The CDR3 covers 15 residues. CDR1 and CDR2 from the germline V gene are LGHNA and YNFKEQ. The chain's CDR3 is CASSQGGQGDREQYF. The DNA for the CDR3 is TGTGCCAGCAGCCAAGGGGGACAGGGCGATCGCGAGCAGTACTTC.

V is TRBV20-1 and J is TRBJ2-1; the D gene is possibly TRBD2 (8 bases). The germline V gene encodes CDR1 DFQATT and CDR2 SNEGSKA (reference sequence). The V end was cut by 4 bases, the J end by 8 bases, with 18 bases between. The CDR3 extends over 14 amino acids. The CDR3 sequence: CSATRGTSSDEQFF. The CDR3 bases are TGCAGTGCTACCAGGGGGACTAGTTCTGATGAGCAGTTCTTC.

This clonotype was picked up a small number of times. The chain employs TRBV5-1 and TRBJ2-3; D call uncertain. Germline-derived CDR1 and CDR2 are SGHRS and YFSETQ. The CDR3 totals 16 residues. Trimming stripped 3 bases from V and 0 bases from J, with 14 bases between. The CDR3 bases are TGCGCCAGCAGCTATTCAAGCTCCTTCAGCACAGATACGCAGTATTTT. Protein: CASSYSSSFSTDTQYF.

This clonotype was counted only a few times. The chain links TRBV7-3 to TRBJ2-2; D assignment may be TRBD1 or TRBD2 (5 bases each). The germline CDR1 and CDR2 sequences are SGHTA and FQGTGA. The V gene lost 1 base and the J gene lost 1 base, with 7 bases spanning the gap. CDR3 length: 15 residues. The CDR3 loop reads CASSLIGGNTGELFF. The DNA for the CDR3 is TGTGCCAGCAGCTTAATTGGGGGGAACACCGGGGAGCTGTTTTTT. The whole variable domain, filled in from reference TRBV7-3 and TRBJ2-2, reads GAGVSQTPSNKVTEKGKYVELRCDPISGHTALYWYRQSLGQGPEFLIYFQGTGAADDSGLPNDRFFAVRPEGSVSTLKIQRTERGDSAVYLCASSLIGGNTGELFFGEGSRLTVL.

The sample holds many counts of this clonotype. The chain is built from TRBV7-8 and TRBJ2-2; D not certain. This CDR3 is built from 15 residues. Germline-derived CDR1 and CDR2 are SGHVS and FQNEAQ. Trimming removed 4 bases from V and 6 bases from J, with 15 bases in between. This chain's CDR3 is CASSSVRLSSGELFF. CDR3 in DNA: TGTGCCAGCAGCTCCGTAAGGTTATCGTCCGGGGAGCTGTTTTTT.

This rearrangement joins TRBV24-1 to TRBJ2-3; either TRBD1 or TRBD2 may fit D (6 bases each). CDR1 is KGHDR and CDR2 is SFDVKD in the germline V gene. The V gene lost 4 bases and the J gene lost 0 bases, with 19 bases spanning the gap. The CDR3 has 18 residues. The CDR3 here is CATSEQRGDWLSTDTQYF. The CDR3 DNA follows: TGTGCCACCAGTGAGCAAAGGGGGGATTGGTTGAGCACAGATACGCAGTATTTT.

A few counts support this clonotype. The V and J genes are TRBV5-1 and TRBJ1-2; 7 bases align to TRBD1. The length of the CDR3 is 14 residues. Losses at the gene ends were 2 bases for V and 3 bases for J; bases not matched to a gene: 4. From germline, CDR1 is SGHRS and CDR2 YFSETQ. DNA of the CDR3: TGCGCCAGCAGCTTACAGGGGCCTGACTATGGCTACACCTTC. Protein product: CASSLQGPDYGYTF.

The V call is TRBV10-3, the J call TRBJ1-2; 9 positions agree with TRBD1. This CDR3 is 15 amino acids long. The V gene's germline CDR1 is ENHRY and CDR2 SYGVKD. V lost 4 bases to trimming and J lost 0 bases; unmatched junction nucleotides: 3. CDR3 region: CAISGTGATNYGYTF. Here the CDR3 DNA reads TGTGCCATCAGTGGGACAGGGGCCACTAACTATGGCTACACCTTC.

This clonotype was observed many times. This sequence joins TRBV12-3 or TRBV12-4 and TRBJ1-2; a weak D match, TRBD1 (5 bases). V dropped 5 bases and J dropped 8 bases, with 15 bases sitting between them. The CDR3 consists of 13 residues. The CDR3 sequence is CASSPGRGGGYTF. The CDR3 DNA is TGTGCCAGCAGTCCTGGGCGGGGCGGGGGCTACACCTTC.

The chain carries TRBV12-3 or TRBV12-4 and TRBJ2-7; D is uncertain. The CDR3 loop spans 13 amino acids. The V gene lost 3 bases and the J gene lost 2 bases, with 8 bases spanning the gap. CDR3 bases: TGTGCCAGCAGTTTTGGGGTACCCTACGAGCAGTACTTC. Translated, it gives CASSFGVPYEQYF.

In its sample, this clonotype was seen a few times. The V and J genes are TRBV7-2 and TRBJ1-2; no definite D call. CDR1 is SGHTA, CDR2 FQGNSA, per germline. The CDR3 spans 13 residues. V shed 4 bases and J shed 5 bases, with 11 bases lying between them. The CDR3, as DNA: TGTGCCAGCAGCTCCCGAACCTTTTATGGCTACACCTTC. Its protein is CASSSRTFYGYTF.

J is TRBJ1-1 and V is TRBV2; a weak D match, TRBD1 (5 bases). The CDR3 runs to 13 residues. Germline V gene lookup returns CDR1 SNHLY and CDR2 FYNNEI. V was cut by 6 bases and J by 4 bases, with 12 bases left in between. The CDR3: CASRIQRGTEAFF. In nucleotides, the CDR3 is TGTGCCAGCAGGATTCAAAGGGGCACTGAAGCTTTCTTT.

J is TRBJ2-5 and V is TRBV6-1, with D perhaps TRBD2 (6 bases). V lost 10 bases to trimming and J lost 1 base, with 16 bases between them. The germline V gene has CDR1 MNHNS and CDR2 SASEGT. This CDR3 region has 14 residues. The CDR3 sequence is CATRRAGLQETQYF. The CDR3, as DNA: TGTGCCACTCGCCGCGCGGGACTCCAAGAGACCCAGTACTTC.

The gene calls are TRBV20-1 and TRBJ1-5; D is perhaps TRBD1 (5 bases). This CDR3 is built from 12 residues. CDR1 DFQATT and CDR2 SNEGSKA come from the germline V gene (reference sequence). The V end was cut by 2 bases, the J end by 10 bases, with 12 bases between. CDR3 DNA sequence: TGCAGTGCTAGAATTGGGGGTTCCCCCCAGCATTTT. Translated, it gives CSARIGGSPQHF.